One sample yielded the 20 T cell receptor beta chains listed below, sequenced in a study of blood T cell repertoires in COVID-19. The assay was immunoSEQ multiplex PCR, and TCRdb's table has in-frame clones only and misses some. The sample carries approximately 250,000 clones, roughly 89% recorded once. Sequenced: PBMCs or T cells enriched from blood (not recorded which). These receptors came from a woman aged 30 to 39 who had recovered from COVID-19.

This chain connects TRBV28 to TRBJ2-3; 13 bases are shared with TRBD2. This CDR3 region has 16 residues. Germline loops: CDR1 MDHEN, CDR2 SYDVKM. V shed 4 bases, J shed 1 base, and the junction held 2 bases outside the gene matches. CDR3 coding DNA: TGTGCCAGCAGTTCAGGGACTAGCGGGGGCACAGATACGCAGTATTTT. It codes for CASSSGTSGGTDTQYF.

The chain is built from TRBV7-9 and TRBJ1-2; D unclear. Germline V CDR1 and CDR2: SEHNR, FQNEAQ (reference sequence). The CDR3 length is 16 residues. The V end was cut by 0 bases, the J end by 4 bases, with 15 bases between. CDR3 residues: CASSLAEGSYSYGYTF. DNA for the CDR3: TGTGCCAGCAGCTTAGCTGAGGGATCCTATAGCTATGGCTACACCTTC.

This clone has more than one count but fewer than ten. The chain combines TRBV11-3 with TRBJ2-1; D may be TRBD2 (5 bases). V lost 5 bases to trimming and J lost 0 bases, with 20 bases between them. CDR1 SGHNT and CDR2 YENEEA come from the germline V gene. The CDR3 loop spans 18 amino acids. The CDR3 sequence: CASSLTIGAESSYNEQFF. The CDR3 nucleotides are TGTGCCAGCAGCCTGACGATCGGAGCGGAGAGCTCCTACAATGAGCAGTTCTTC.

V usage is TRBV7-9 and J usage is TRBJ2-6, with 7 bases that match TRBD2. This CDR3 has 19 residues. Germline trimming cut 7 bases from V and 0 bases from J; bases unmatched to any gene: 15. Germline V lookup: CDR1 SEHNR, CDR2 FQNEAQ (reference sequence). As DNA, the CDR3 is TGTGCCAGCACAAATCAACGGGTAGCGGGCTACTCTGGGGCCAACGTCCTGACTTTC. Its translation is CASTNQRVAGYSGANVLTF. The full variable domain, with the rest looked up from reference TRBV7-9 and TRBJ2-6, is DTGVSQNPRHKITKRGQNVTFRCDPISEHNRLYWYRQTLGQGPEFLTYFQNEAQLEKSRLLSDRFSAERPKGSFSTLEIQRTEQGDSAMYLCASTNQRVAGYSGANVLTFGAGSRLTVL.

The gene calls are TRBV18 and TRBJ1-3; tentative D call: TRBD1 (6 bases). The CDR3 runs to 15 residues. The V end was cut by 3 bases, the J end by 0 bases, with 9 bases between. The germline gives CDR1 KGHSH, CDR2 LQKENI. Written as DNA, the CDR3 is TGTGCCAGCTCACCCTCGGACAGCTCTGGAAACACCATATATTTT. It yields the protein CASSPSDSSGNTIYF.

V is TRBV5-1 and J is TRBJ2-5; TRBD1 aligns across 8 bases. The CDR3 spans 15 residues. The J segment lost 0 bases and the V segment lost 1 base, leaving 2 bases of the junction unmatched. CDR1 and CDR2 from the germline V gene are SGHRS and YFSETQ. CDR3 protein: CASSLRQGNQETQYF. Written as DNA, the CDR3 is TGCGCCAGCAGCTTGAGACAGGGGAACCAAGAGACCCAGTACTTC.

The rearrangement uses TRBV28 and TRBJ1-5; D is possibly TRBD1 (5 bases). The V end was cut by 5 bases, the J end by 3 bases, with 14 bases between. This CDR3 region has 15 residues. From germline, CDR1 is MDHEN and CDR2 SYDVKM. CDR3 sequence reads: CASSPLRQINQPQHF. In DNA, the CDR3 is TGTGCCAGCAGTCCCCTTAGACAGATCAATCAGCCCCAGCATTTT.

This chain joins TRBV28 and TRBJ2-7; the match to TRBD1 covers 7 bases. CDR1 is MDHEN and CDR2 is SYDVKM in the germline V gene. CDR3 length: 14 residues. The junction had 6 bases not matched to a gene; V was cut back by 3 bases and J by 4 bases. The CDR3, as DNA: TGTGCCAGCAGTTTGAGGGGGCTTGTTTACGAGCAGTACTTC. It codes for CASSLRGLVYEQYF.

V is TRBV4-2 and J is TRBJ1-2; 11 bases are a match to TRBD1. Losses at the gene ends were 2 bases for V and 5 bases for J; bases not matched to a gene: 10. CDR1 and CDR2 (germline): LGHNA, YNFKEQ. The CDR3 is 17 amino acids. The CDR3 is CASSQHLAGQGEYGYTF. The CDR3 region has the DNA TGTGCCAGCAGCCAACATTTAGCGGGACAGGGGGAATATGGCTACACCTTC.

The CDR3 spells CASSTGSGELFF. For the CDR3, the DNA is TGTGCCAGCAGCACAGGGTCTGGGGAGCTGTTTTTT. The chain employs TRBV6-2 or TRBV6-3 and TRBJ2-2, with D possibly being TRBD1 (6 bases). This CDR3 is built from 12 residues. Germline V lookup: CDR1 MNHEY, CDR2 SVGEGT. V lost 6 bases and J lost 8, with 10 bases in between.

The V and J genes are TRBV6-4 and TRBJ1-6; D gene ambiguous. In germline, CDR1 is MRHNA, CDR2 SNTAGT. This CDR3 is built from 12 residues. Trimming cost V 9 bases and J 9 bases, with 12 bases left between them. CDR3 residues: CARSGLLSPLHF. CDR3 coding DNA: TGTGCCAGGTCCGGGTTACTTTCACCCCTCCACTTT.

This clone was detected only a few times. The rearrangement uses TRBV9 and TRBJ2-3, with 8 bases identical to TRBD2. J gave up 2 bases and V 1 base, and 3 bases lay outside the gene matches. CDR1 and CDR2 from the germline V gene are SGDLS and YYNGEE. CDR3 size: 15 residues. The CDR3 is CASSVPAGATDTQYF. In DNA, the CDR3 is TGTGCCAGCAGCGTACCAGCGGGAGCCACAGATACGCAGTATTTT. The entire variable domain, with the rest obtained from reference TRBV9 and TRBJ2-3, is as follows: DSGVTQTPKHLITATGQRVTLRCSPRSGDLSVYWYQQSLDQGLQFLIQYYNGEERAKGNILERFSAQQFPDLHSELNLSSLELGDSALYFCASSVPAGATDTQYFGPGTRLTVL.

The V call is TRBV19, the J call TRBJ1-1; possibly TRBD1 for D (6 bases). This CDR3 comprises 14 residues. The V end was cut by 5 bases, the J end by 1 base, with 11 bases between. Germline V gene sequence: CDR1 LNHDA, CDR2 SQIVND (reference sequence). CDR3: CASSLQGSNTEAFF. DNA of the CDR3: TGTGCCAGTAGTCTACAGGGCTCGAACACTGAAGCTTTCTTT.

This clone has a count of ten or more. The chain joins TRBV2 to TRBJ2-1; D uncertain. CDR1 is SNHLY, CDR2 FYNNEI, per germline. Between the trimmed V and J ends, which lost 2 bases and 4 bases, there was a span of 12 bases. The CDR3 runs 15 residues. The CDR3 spells CASSERGAAYNEQFF. The CDR3 region has the DNA TGTGCCAGCAGTGAACGCGGAGCTGCTTACAATGAGCAGTTCTTC.

This rearrangement joins TRBV24-1 to TRBJ1-1; D is uncertain. The CDR3 has 11 residues. CDR1 is KGHDR, CDR2 SFDVKD, per germline. Trimming removed 4 bases at V and 6 bases at J, with 5 bases between. CDR3 sequence: CATSDAAEAFF. In DNA form, the CDR3 reads TGTGCCACCAGTGACGCGGCTGAAGCTTTCTTT.

The V and J genes are TRBV19 and TRBJ2-2; D perhaps matches TRBD2 (6 bases). The V gene's germline CDR1 is LNHDA and CDR2 SQIVND (reference sequence). V was trimmed by 7 bases and J by 6 bases, leaving 15 bases between them. This CDR3 spans 14 amino acids. CDR3 DNA: TGTGCCAGTAACCAAATTAGCGGATCCGGGGAGCTGTTTTTT. This gives the protein CASNQISGSGELFF.

The chain carries TRBV20-1 and TRBJ1-2; D is uncertain. CDR3 length equals 11 residues. V dropped 3 bases and J dropped 8 bases, with 10 bases sitting between them. From germline, CDR1 is DFQATT and CDR2 SNEGSKA (reference sequence). The CDR3 DNA follows: TGCAGTGCTAGCAACGGCGGAGGCTACACCTTC. It translates to CSASNGGGYTF.

This clone was seen once. The chain joins TRBV28 to TRBJ1-2; TRBD1 matches 8 bases. With 4 bases clipped from V and 6 bases from J, the junction kept 7 bases outside the gene matches. CDR3 length: 14 amino acids. The germline CDR1 and CDR2 sequences are MDHEN and SYDVKM. DNA of the CDR3: TGTGCCAGCAGTTCAAAGACAGGGGATCATGGCTACACCTTC. This gives the protein CASSSKTGDHGYTF.

This chain connects TRBV27 to TRBJ1-6, with a tentative D call TRBD1 (5 bases). V lost 5 bases, J lost 9 bases, and 20 bases lay in between. The CDR3 is 16 residues long. Germline V gives CDR1 MNHEY, CDR2 SMNVEV (reference sequence). CDR3 sequence reads: CASSTPSTASISPLHF. The CDR3 coding sequence is TGTGCCAGCAGTACCCCTTCGACAGCGTCCATTTCACCCCTCCACTTT.

The rearrangement links TRBV28 to TRBJ1-5; D is uncertain. The V and J ends lost 3 bases and 7 bases respectively, with 4 bases between them. CDR1 is MDHEN and CDR2 is SYDVKM in the germline V gene. The CDR3 sequence is 11 residues long. CDR3: CASSFRQPQHF. The DNA of the CDR3 is TGTGCCAGCAGTTTCAGGCAGCCCCAGCATTTT. The full variable domain, with the rest looked up from reference TRBV28 and TRBJ1-5, is DVKVTQSSRYLVKRTGEKVFLECVQDMDHENMFWYRQDPGLGLRLIYFSYDVKMKEKGDIPEGYSVSREKKERFSLILESASTNQTSMYLCASSFRQPQHFGDGTRLSIL.